This entry lists 21 T cell receptor beta chains sequenced from one sample in a study of blood T cell repertoires in COVID-19. The repertoire was sequenced with immunoSEQ multiplex PCR; TCRdb's copy has only in-frame clones and lacks some. The sample comprises approximately 140,000 clones, roughly 84% of which are singletons, and around 1.4% rests with the top ten. The sequenced sample was peripheral blood. These receptors all stem from a man aged 55 to 70 with acute or convalescent COVID-19.

The V gene is TRBV6-5, the J gene TRBJ1-1, with D possibly being TRBD1 (6 bases). The germline V gene encodes CDR1 MNHEY and CDR2 SVGAGI. This CDR3 has 13 residues. Trimming pared 7 bases from V and 1 base from J, leaving 10 bases between. CDR3 sequence reads: CASTWTENTEAFF. CDR3 sequence (DNA): TGTGCCAGCACCTGGACAGAGAACACTGAAGCTTTCTTT.

The V and J genes are TRBV5-4 and TRBJ1-5; no clear D gene. Germline V gives CDR1 SGHNT, CDR2 YYREEE (reference sequence). There are 14 residues in the CDR3. Trimming took 1 base from V and 4 from J, leaving 9 bases between them. CDR3 in amino acids: CASSLRGTNQPQHF. The CDR3 DNA reads as TGTGCCAGCAGCTTGCGGGGTACAAATCAGCCCCAGCATTTT.

The gene calls are TRBV5-1 and TRBJ2-7; TRBD1 aligns across 9 bases. CDR3 length: 15 residues. V was clipped by 0 bases and J by 9 bases; unmatched bases: 10. Germline loops: CDR1 SGHRS, CDR2 YFSETQ. Here the CDR3 DNA reads TGCGCCAGCAGCTTGGAAGGACAGGGGTCTACGAGGCAGTACTTC. As protein: CASSLEGQGSTRQYF.

The rearrangement joins TRBV7-9 to TRBJ1-4; D call uncertain. Germline CDR1 SEHNR, CDR2 FQNEAQ (reference sequence). The length of the CDR3 is 15 residues. Trimming pared 1 base from V and 4 bases from J, leaving 10 bases between. The CDR3 is CASSLDVAVNEKLFF. Here the CDR3 DNA reads TGTGCCAGCAGCTTAGACGTAGCCGTTAATGAAAAACTGTTTTTT.

V is TRBV24-1 and J is TRBJ1-2, with no clear D. The CDR3 totals 12 residues. Germline-derived CDR1 and CDR2 are KGHDR and SFDVKD. V dropped 6 bases and J dropped 2 bases, with 6 bases sitting between them. CDR3 sequence: CATSRENYGYTF. The CDR3 region has the DNA TGTGCCACCAGTCGGGAGAACTATGGCTACACCTTC.

The chain carries TRBV30 and TRBJ1-6; 9 nucleotides agree with TRBD1. The CDR3 loop spans 14 amino acids. The ends lost 5 bases at V and 9 bases at J; junction bases unmatched: 8. CDR1 and CDR2 from the germline V gene are GTSNPN and SVGIG (reference sequence). The DNA for the CDR3 is TGTGCCTGGTGCCCGGACAGGGGCCCTTCACCCCTCCACTTT. This codes for CAWCPDRGPSPLHF. Using reference TRBV30 and TRBJ1-6 for the parts outside the CDR3, the full variable domain is SQTIHQWPATLVQPVGSPLSLECTVEGTSNPNLYWYRQAAGRGLQLLFYSVGIGQISSEVPQNLSASRPQDRQFILSSKKLLLSDSGFYLCAWCPDRGPSPLHFGNGTRLTVT.

This clone has a handful of counts. J is TRBJ2-2 and V is TRBV12-3 or TRBV12-4; D gene uncertain. Trimming removed 10 bases at V and 3 bases at J, with 6 bases between. There are 11 residues in the CDR3. This chain's CDR3 is CAILYTGELFF. CDR3 DNA sequence: TGTGCCATCCTCTACACCGGGGAGCTGTTTTTT.

The chain carries TRBV27 and TRBJ2-3; possible D gene TRBD1, 5 bases. This CDR3 is 14 amino acids long. Per the germline V gene, CDR1 is MNHEY and CDR2 is SMNVEV (reference sequence). V lost 3 bases, J lost 3 bases, and 10 bases lay in between. CDR3 sequence reads: CASSLTESTDTQYF. The CDR3 bases are TGTGCCAGCAGTTTGACAGAATCGACAGATACGCAGTATTTT.

The chain joins TRBV11-3 to TRBJ2-3, with 10 bases that match TRBD1. J was trimmed by 0 bases and V by 5 bases; bases with no gene match: 2. This CDR3 is built from 15 residues. Germline CDR1 is SGHNT and CDR2 is YENEEA. CDR3 in amino acids: CASSQGQGSTDTQYF. The CDR3 DNA sequence: TGTGCCAGCAGCCAGGGACAGGGGAGCACAGATACGCAGTATTTT.

V and J are TRBV24-1 and TRBJ1-2; no definite D call. This CDR3 has 11 amino acids. In germline, CDR1 is KGHDR, CDR2 SFDVKD. V was cut by 7 bases and J by 8 bases, with 10 bases left in between. The CDR3 here is CATSEVLGYTF. The CDR3, as DNA: TGTGCCACCAGCGAGGTTTTGGGCTACACCTTC.

The chain recombines TRBV6-6 with TRBJ2-2, with 10 bases matching TRBD1. The CDR3 spans 17 residues. V was clipped by 5 bases and J by 6 bases; unmatched bases: 12. Germline CDR1 MNHNY, CDR2 SVGAGI (reference sequence). The DNA of the CDR3 is TGTGCCAGCAGTCACCACGGACAGGGGGAAGGGCCCGGGGAGCTGTTTTTT. As protein: CASSHHGQGEGPGELFF.

This rearrangement joins TRBV18 to TRBJ2-2; TRBD1 aligns across 9 bases. The germline CDR1 and CDR2 sequences are KGHSH and LQKENI. The trim removed 6 bases at V and 3 bases at J, leaving 5 bases unmatched. This CDR3 is built from 15 residues. The chain's CDR3 is CASSPGQGDTGELFF. The CDR3 coding sequence is TGTGCCAGCTCGCCGGGACAGGGCGACACCGGGGAGCTGTTTTTT. Based on the CDR3 plus reference TRBV18 and TRBJ2-2, the full variable domain is NAGVMQNPRHLVRRRGQEARLRCSPMKGHSHVYWYRQLPEEGLKFMVYLQKENIIDESGMPKERFSAEFPKEGPSILRIQQVVRGDSAAYFCASSPGQGDTGELFFGEGSRLTVL.

The genes are TRBV27 and TRBJ2-7; 8 bases fit TRBD2. The CDR3 consists of 17 residues. V was clipped by 2 bases and J by 0 bases; unmatched bases: 9. CDR1 and CDR2 from the germline V gene are MNHEY and SMNVEV (reference sequence). CDR3 sequence reads: CASSLREAGTSSYEQYF. In DNA, the CDR3 is TGTGCCAGCAGTTTAAGGGAAGCCGGGACTAGCTCCTACGAGCAGTACTTC.

There are a few counts of this clone. Distinct nucleotide sequences in the sample also encode this CDR3. The CDR3 nucleotides read TGTGCCAGTAGTAGGACAGGCTATGGCTACACCTTC. Translation gives CASSRTGYGYTF. The V call is TRBV19, the J call TRBJ1-2; 7 bases agree with TRBD1. The V and J ends lost 4 bases and 4 bases, in that order; junction bases with no gene match: 0. CDR1 and CDR2 (germline): LNHDA, SQIVND (reference sequence). This CDR3 is built from 12 residues.

The CDR3 region is CASTLGTGQRYNEQFF. CDR3 coding DNA: TGCGCCAGCACCCTTGGAACGGGACAAAGATACAATGAGCAGTTCTTC. The V call is TRBV5-1, the J call TRBJ2-1; perhaps TRBD1 as D (6 bases). CDR3 length: 16 residues. In germline, CDR1 is SGHRS, CDR2 YFSETQ. V gave up 6 bases and J gave up 4 bases, with 20 bases separating them.

This clone was seen only once. The J gene is TRBJ1-5, the V gene TRBV7-8; 7 bases are a match to TRBD1. CDR1 and CDR2 from the germline V gene are SGHVS and FQNEAQ. Unmatched junction bases numbered 12, after V lost 5 bases and J lost 2 bases. CDR3 size: 17 residues. CDR3 DNA sequence: TGTGCCAGCAGCGAGACACGGACAGGTTTTGGCAATCAGCCCCAGCATTTT. Translated, it gives CASSETRTGFGNQPQHF.

The V gene is TRBV4-1, the J gene TRBJ1-4, with 7 bases aligning to TRBD1. Germline CDR1 and CDR2: MGHRA and YSYEKL. The ends lost 0 bases at V and 16 bases at J; junction bases unmatched: 11. The CDR3 has 14 residues. Here the CDR3 reads CASSQDRQGERRFF. CDR3 DNA sequence: TGCGCCAGCAGCCAAGATCGGCAGGGGGAGAGGCGGTTTTTT.

The chain has TRBV19 and TRBJ1-2; the D gene is possibly TRBD1 (6 bases). Trimming left V 5 bases short and J 0 bases short, with 16 bases between. Germline CDR1 LNHDA, CDR2 SQIVND (reference sequence). The CDR3 runs 16 residues. CDR3 DNA sequence: TGTGCCAGTAGTCCCCGACAGGAAGGGGCTAACTATGGCTACACCTTC. This gives the protein CASSPRQEGANYGYTF. Full variable domain (rest looked up from reference TRBV19 and TRBJ1-2): DGGITQSPKYLFRKEGQNVTLSCEQNLNHDAMYWYRQDPGQGLRLIYYSQIVNDFQKGDIAEGYSVSREKKESFPLTVTSAQKNPTAFYLCASSPRQEGANYGYTFGSGTRLTVV.

The chain links TRBV6-2 or TRBV6-3 to TRBJ2-3; 9 bases fit TRBD1. The junction had 6 bases not matched to a gene; V was cut back by 5 bases and J by 3 bases. CDR3 length equals 15 residues. CDR1 is MNHEY, CDR2 SVGEGT, per germline. This CDR3 is CASSIGTGRTDTQYF. The CDR3 bases are TGTGCCAGCAGTATTGGGACAGGGAGGACAGATACGCAGTATTTT.

The genes are TRBV6-2 or TRBV6-3 and TRBJ1-1; TRBD1 agrees at 8 bases. V was pared by 2 bases and J by 0 bases, with 8 bases of the junction left unmatched. The CDR3 sequence is 17 residues long. Germline values: CDR1 MNHEY, CDR2 SVGEGT. CDR3 coding DNA: TGTGCCAGCAGTTACCCCTCTGGGACAGGCTTGAACACTGAAGCTTTCTTT. This codes for CASSYPSGTGLNTEAFF.

The chain recombines TRBV30 with TRBJ1-2; 7 bases align to TRBD1. Germline V gene sequence: CDR1 GTSNPN, CDR2 SVGIG (reference sequence). Trimming cost V 3 bases and J 0 bases; bases outside gene matches: 4. The CDR3 consists of 14 residues. CDR3 amino acids: CAWRQGQTNYGYTF. The CDR3 DNA reads TGTGCCTGGAGACAGGGACAGACTAACTATGGCTACACCTTC.